The rows below give T cell receptor beta chains drawn from one sample of a study of T cells in Graves' hyperthyroidism and ophthalmopathy. TCRdb analysed the multiplex PCR reads with MiXCR anew, one entry per CDR3 protein. The sample includes fewer than 650,000 distinct CDR3 sequences, 14% seen only once; the top ten take 5.8%. What was sequenced was blood. The receptors were sampled from a young woman with Graves' hyperthyroidism that later progressed to Graves' ophthalmopathy. Each CDR3 is given without its conserved first and last residue.

v_call | cdr3_aa
TRBV28 | ASSLGQGYNEQY
TRBV28 | ASSLGGTVNQPQH
TRBV12-3/TRBV12-4 | ASRPVGGRNQPQH
TRBV20-1 | SASVWGHSSYNEQF
TRBV12-3/TRBV12-4 | ASSLGHITLSTDTQY
TRBV28 | ASSMDRGSLDTIY
TRBV7-8 | ASSLGLTGVQEKLF
TRBV20-1 | SARDGTGVNTEAF
TRBV2 | ASAGGYGCT
TRBV9 | ASSAPGLENYEQY
TRBV4-1 | ASSHGRVKGDTEAF
TRBV5-6 | ASSFGVVRGYT
TRBV7-6 | ASSFGTSGPDSEQF
TRBV30 | AWGRIYNEQF
TRBV5-6 | ASSPGTTKYEQY
TRBV2 | ASRRTPGGTEAF
TRBV20-1 | SASRTSGQSNEQF
TRBV30 | AWSVTEYQPQH
TRBV5-1 | ASSLWAQDGYQPQH
TRBV12-3/TRBV12-4 | ASSPSGQGWTEAF
TRBV28 | ASSPPDYSPNYEQY
TRBV12-3/TRBV12-4 | ASSPTGLALNEQF
TRBV19 | ASSIGRDRGTGELF
TRBV2 | ASRGSYNSPLH
TRBV2 | ASSDQGGTEAF
TRBV20-1 | SATGAADTQY
TRBV5-1 | ASSIRLAGGTGELF
TRBV5-5 | ASSSATSYGYT
TRBV28 | ASSSLDRGGNYGYT
TRBV11-2 | ASSIEQGTSGGPYNEQF
TRBV9 | ASSVSAGVGYEQF
TRBV12-3/TRBV12-4 | ASSPIAGDTPYEQY
TRBV28 | ASREPGQGSYNSPLH
TRBV9 | ASSGGQPNQPQH
TRBV2 | ASSETGGYNEQF
TRBV7-9 | ASTLSGGDEQY
TRBV18 | ASSPPEAIPGELF